These 32 T cell receptor beta chains were sequenced from one sample in a study of T cells in localized non-small cell lung cancer. Here immunoSEQ multiplex PCR was the method, and the copy in TCRdb shows in-frame clones only, minus some. This repertoire shows about 3,300 clones, 28% found once; its top ten account for 13% to 15%. Here the sequenced sample was lung tumor tissue, taken before any cancer treatment. All receptors come from a male donor aged 60 or older with stage I lung adenocarcinoma.

This clone counts as medium-sized (0.01 to 0.1%). The chain is built from TRBV11-3 and TRBJ2-5, with TRBD1 identical over 8 bases. J was trimmed by 1 base and V by 4 bases; bases with no gene match: 8. Germline V gene data show CDR1 as SGHNT and CDR2 as YENEEA. The CDR3 runs to 16 residues. CDR3 in amino acids: CASSSADRVFQETQYF. The CDR3 nucleotides are TGTGCCAGCAGCTCCGCGGACAGGGTTTTCCAAGAGACCCAGTACTTC.

The chain couples TRBV15 to TRBJ2-7; D gene unclear. With 1 base removed from V and 4 bases from J, the gap between germline ends came to 20 bases. Germline V gene data show CDR1 as LNHNV and CDR2 as YYDKDF (reference sequence). The CDR3 is 17 residues long. The CDR3: CATSRAGNPNAPYEQYF. CDR3 sequence (DNA): TGTGCCACCAGCAGAGCCGGAAACCCCAATGCTCCATACGAGCAGTACTTC.

This clone has more than one count but fewer than ten. The chain is built from TRBV6-8 and TRBJ1-4; D remains ambiguous. Germline values: CDR1 MNHGY, CDR2 SAAAGT. V was cut by 4 bases and J by 7 bases, with 13 bases left in between. The CDR3 contains 14 residues. The CDR3 DNA follows: TGTGCCAGCAGTTCCACCGTAGCTCTTGAAAAACTGTTTTTT. This encodes CASSSTVALEKLFF.

This clone was seen only a few times. V gene TRBV11-3 combines with J gene TRBJ2-2; the D gene could be TRBD1 or TRBD2 (5 bases each). Germline CDR1 SGHNT, CDR2 YENEEA. This CDR3 is built from 15 residues. Deletions cut 6 bases from V and 1 base from J, with 12 bases between. CDR3 DNA: TGTGCCAGCAGTTACATTGGGGGGAACACCGGGGAGCTGTTTTTT. This codes for CASSYIGGNTGELFF.

By share, this clone ranks as medium-sized. CDR3 protein: CASSLDTDTQYF. CDR3 sequence (DNA): TGTGCCAGCAGCTTAGACACAGATACGCAGTATTTT. The chain has TRBV9 and TRBJ2-3; unclear D gene. Germline assignment: CDR1 SGDLS and CDR2 YYNGEE. V was trimmed by 4 bases and J by 2 bases, leaving 5 bases between them. This CDR3 contains 12 residues.

Here the CDR3 reads CASSDPGQGYHGYTF. CDR3 nucleotide sequence: TGTGCCAGTAGTGACCCCGGACAGGGTTATCATGGCTACACCTTC. The chain combines TRBV19 with TRBJ1-2; 8 bases match TRBD1. The length of the CDR3 is 15 residues. Trimming at V came to 5 bases and at J to 6 bases, leaving 11 bases not matched to a gene. The germline gives CDR1 LNHDA, CDR2 SQIVND (reference sequence).

This clone has a handful of counts. This chain joins TRBV6-8 and TRBJ2-7, with D possibly TRBD1 on 7 matching bases. Trimming cost V 6 bases and J 4 bases, with 13 bases left between them. Germline V gene sequence: CDR1 MNHGY, CDR2 SAAAGT. The CDR3 loop spans 13 amino acids. As DNA, the CDR3 is TGTGCCAGCAGCGTAGCAGGGGGGTACGAGCAGTACTTC. Encoded protein: CASSVAGGYEQYF.

The V and J genes are TRBV9 and TRBJ2-5; 8 bases agree with TRBD2. Trimming cost V 5 bases and J 7 bases; bases outside gene matches: 13. CDR3 size: 15 residues. Germline V gives CDR1 SGDLS, CDR2 YYNGEE. CDR3 sequence (DNA): TGTGCCAGCAGTGAAACCAGCGGGGGCCGGGGGACCCAGTACTTC. The encoded protein is CASSETSGGRGTQYF.

In its sample, this clone was seen a few times. The chain couples TRBV9 to TRBJ2-3; D gene uncertain. CDR3 length equals 14 residues. Trimming shortened V by 5 bases and J by 6 bases, and 16 bases separated the two germline ends. Per the germline V gene, CDR1 is SGDLS and CDR2 is YYNGEE. CDR3 DNA sequence: TGTGCCAGCAGGACTGCCGGCAGTGGCGATACGCAGTATTTT. The encoded protein is CASRTAGSGDTQYF.

This clone is judged medium-sized. V and J are TRBV11-3 and TRBJ2-3; unclear D gene. The V gene's germline CDR1 is SGHNT and CDR2 YENEEA. V lost 4 bases and J 0 bases, leaving 11 bases between the germline ends. This CDR3 is 15 amino acids long. CDR3 residues: CASSWSGPSTDTQYF. The CDR3 nucleotides read TGTGCCAGCAGCTGGTCGGGCCCAAGCACAGATACGCAGTATTTT.

This chain connects TRBV19 to TRBJ2-1; 8 bases are a match to TRBD1. Germline values: CDR1 LNHDA, CDR2 SQIVND (reference sequence). V trimming: 2 bases; J trimming: 7 bases; junction bases outside the gene matches: 7. There are 15 residues in the CDR3. The DNA of the CDR3 is TGTGCCAGTAGTATAAGTCAGGGGGCGTGGAATGAGCAGTTCTTC. Its protein product is CASSISQGAWNEQFF.

This chain connects TRBV29-1 to TRBJ2-1; possibly TRBD1 or TRBD2 for D (5 bases each). The V gene lost 4 bases and the J gene lost 5 bases, with 15 bases spanning the gap. Germline CDR1 SQVTM, CDR2 ANQGSEA. The CDR3 totals 14 residues. The CDR3 protein is CSVVGSRAHNEQFF. The CDR3 DNA is TGCAGCGTTGTAGGGAGCAGGGCACACAATGAGCAGTTCTTC.

Within the sample, this clone is medium-sized. The gene calls are TRBV11-3 and TRBJ1-2; 8 bases match TRBD1. Germline V gives CDR1 SGHNT, CDR2 YENEEA. Germline trimming cut 5 bases from V and 3 bases from J; bases unmatched to any gene: 8. The CDR3 is 15 amino acids. The CDR3 sequence: CASSNRDRSYYGYTF. The CDR3 region has the DNA TGTGCCAGCAGCAACCGGGACAGGTCGTACTATGGCTACACCTTC.

V usage is TRBV19 and J usage is TRBJ1-1; TRBD1 is a possible D gene (5 bases). CDR1 LNHDA and CDR2 SQIVND come from the germline V gene (reference sequence). With 4 bases removed from V and 7 bases from J, the gap between germline ends came to 13 bases. The CDR3 contains 13 residues. The CDR3 loop reads CASSSRGISEAFF. CDR3 bases: TGTGCCAGTAGTAGTAGGGGAATAAGTGAAGCTTTCTTT.

This clone has just a few counts. There is an ambiguous or unread base here, so the residue it gives is written X. The CDR3 DNA reads TGTGCCAGCAGTTAYTCGACGCAGGGTATCCCCACCGGGGAGCTGTTTTTT. Its translation is CASSXSTQGIPTGELFF. The entire CDR3 protein is CASSYSTQGIPTGELFF. This sequence joins TRBV6-8 and TRBJ2-2; weak D call: TRBD1 (5 bases). CDR1 MNHGY and CDR2 SAAAGT come from the germline V gene. With 3 bases removed from V and 4 bases from J, the gap between germline ends came to 18 bases. The CDR3 runs 17 residues.

This clone has more than one count but fewer than ten. This chain connects TRBV11-3 to TRBJ2-3, with D possibly being TRBD1 (6 bases). The CDR3 has 15 residues. Germline assignment: CDR1 SGHNT and CDR2 YENEEA. V gave up 4 bases and J gave up 0 bases, with 11 bases separating them. The CDR3 protein is CASSYRDTSTDTQYF. The DNA of the CDR3 is TGTGCCAGCAGCTACCGGGACACGAGCACAGATACGCAGTATTTT.

This clone occurred a few times. The chain employs TRBV19 and TRBJ2-1; D is unresolved. Germline loops: CDR1 LNHDA, CDR2 SQIVND (reference sequence). With 4 bases removed from V and 4 bases from J, the gap between germline ends came to 11 bases. This CDR3 region has 14 residues. CDR3 loop: CASSRVALYNEQFF. CDR3 sequence (DNA): TGTGCCAGTAGTAGAGTAGCCCTTTACAATGAGCAGTTCTTC.

The chain employs TRBV28 and TRBJ2-3; 9 bases align to TRBD2. Unmatched junction bases numbered 15, after V lost 6 bases and J lost 5 bases. Germline CDR1 MDHEN, CDR2 SYDVKM. The CDR3 totals 17 residues. CDR3 sequence reads: CASSYPPGSGGGDTQYF. For the CDR3, the DNA is TGTGCCAGCAGCTACCCCCCAGGTAGCGGGGGAGGAGATACGCAGTATTTT.

Relative to its sample, this clone is medium-sized. The rearrangement links TRBV11-3 to TRBJ2-7; D might be TRBD1 or TRBD2, each matching 5 bases. The CDR3 has 14 amino acids. Trimming removed 3 bases at V and 2 bases at J, with 11 bases between. The germline V gene encodes CDR1 SGHNT and CDR2 YENEEA. This chain's CDR3 is CASSLGRGPYEQYF. CDR3 coding DNA: TGTGCCAGCAGCTTGGGACGGGGCCCCTACGAGCAGTACTTC.

The chain joins TRBV19 to TRBJ1-1; D may be TRBD1 (5 bases). Trimming shortened V by 0 bases and J by 0 bases, and 17 bases separated the two germline ends. The V gene's germline CDR1 is LNHDA and CDR2 SQIVND (reference sequence). The CDR3 consists of 18 residues. The CDR3 DNA reads as TGTGCCAGTAGTATAGACCTGGGCCCAACAGGAATGAACACTGAAGCTTTCTTT. Encoded protein: CASSIDLGPTGMNTEAFF.

In this sample, this clone turned up a few times. The rearrangement links TRBV6-8 to TRBJ1-5; possibly TRBD1 for D (6 bases). The germline V gene encodes CDR1 MNHGY and CDR2 SAAAGT. This CDR3 spans 15 amino acids. With 8 bases removed from V and 4 bases from J, the gap between germline ends came to 18 bases. This chain's CDR3 is CASGRGGGWNQPQHF. CDR3 nucleotide sequence: TGTGCCAGCGGTAGAGGGGGGGGCTGGAATCAGCCCCAGCATTTT.

The V call is TRBV6-7, the J call TRBJ1-6; D unclear. TRBV6-7 counts as an open reading frame of uncertain function. The CDR3 runs 17 residues. V lost 4 bases and J 0 bases, leaving 13 bases between the germline ends. CDR3 DNA sequence: TGTGCCAGCAGTTCTGCTGTCGGGAGCTCCTATAATTCACCCCTCCACTTT. As protein: CASSSAVGSSYNSPLHF.

This clone has a handful of counts. This sample includes further DNA sequences coding for the same CDR3. The chain uses TRBV11-3 and TRBJ2-3, with D possibly being TRBD2 (7 bases). The V end lost 5 bases, the J end lost 4 bases, and 16 bases lay between the germline ends. Germline V gives CDR1 SGHNT, CDR2 YENEEA. The CDR3 spans 15 residues. CDR3 DNA: TGTGCCAGCAGCCCTAGGGGGGGGGCTTCAGATACGCAGTATTTT. Residues: CASSPRGGASDTQYF.

The chain links TRBV6-1 to TRBJ1-6, with D possibly being TRBD1 (6 bases). V lost 1 base and J 6 bases, leaving 7 bases between the germline ends. This CDR3 contains 14 residues. CDR1 is MNHNS and CDR2 is SASEGT in the germline V gene. In DNA form, the CDR3 reads TGTGCCAGCAGTGAAGGCAGGGGTAATTCACCCCTCCACTTT. Translated: CASSEGRGNSPLHF.

The V and J genes are TRBV29-1 and TRBJ2-1; D possibly corresponds to TRBD2 (7 bases). Trimming cost V 1 base and J 6 bases, with 16 bases left between them. The CDR3 has 15 amino acids. Germline loops: CDR1 SQVTM, CDR2 ANQGSEA. As DNA, the CDR3 is TGCAGCGTTGAAGGGGCGGGGGCCTACTCCAATGAGCAGTTCTTC. The encoded protein is CSVEGAGAYSNEQFF.

The sample holds a few counts of this clone. This chain joins TRBV6-8 and TRBJ1-4; D is ambiguous. This CDR3 has 14 amino acids. V lost 2 bases to trimming and J lost 8 bases, with 12 bases between them. Germline lookup yields CDR1 MNHGY and CDR2 SAAAGT. CDR3 in DNA: TGTGCCAGCAGTTACGCGCAGACTTTGGAAAAACTGTTTTTT. Amino acids: CASSYAQTLEKLFF.

This clone is classed as medium-sized. The chain recombines TRBV6-8 with TRBJ1-5, with a tentative D call TRBD1 (5 bases). Germline CDR1 MNHGY, CDR2 SAAAGT. Trimming left V 5 bases short and J 4 bases short, with 24 bases between. There are 18 residues in the CDR3. The CDR3 region has the DNA TGTGCCAGCAGTGAGGGGACCGTAACTCCCTGGGATAATCAGCCCCAGCATTTT. Translated: CASSEGTVTPWDNQPQHF.

The CDR3 sequence: CAWKQGAGNTIYF. The DNA for the CDR3 is TGTGCCTGGAAACAGGGGGCAGGAAACACCATATATTTT. The chain recombines TRBV30 with TRBJ1-3; TRBD1 matches 9 bases. CDR3 length equals 13 residues. V was clipped by 4 bases and J by 4 bases; unmatched bases: 2. Looked up from germline, CDR1 is GTSNPN and CDR2 is SVGIG (reference sequence).

The V gene is TRBV28, the J gene TRBJ1-6; D is unresolved. Looked up from germline, CDR1 is MDHEN and CDR2 is SYDVKM. The V gene lost 3 bases and the J gene lost 0 bases, with 9 bases spanning the gap. The CDR3 has 16 amino acids. The CDR3 region is CASSFPRSSYNSPLHF. The CDR3, as DNA: TGTGCCAGCAGTTTCCCTCGCAGCTCCTATAATTCACCCCTCCACTTT.

The V call is TRBV6-8, the J call TRBJ1-5; TRBD1 agrees at 9 bases. CDR1 and CDR2 (germline): MNHGY, SAAAGT. V was clipped by 10 bases and J by 4 bases; unmatched bases: 20. The CDR3 is 18 residues long. The CDR3 region is CAIEVGQGRESSNQPQHF. The CDR3, as DNA: TGTGCCATCGAGGTAGGACAGGGGAGAGAATCCTCTAATCAGCCCCAGCATTTT.

The chain has TRBV16 and TRBJ1-4; the D gene is possibly TRBD1 (6 bases). Germline assignment: CDR1 KGHSY and CDR2 FQNENV. The CDR3 sequence is 21 residues long. V lost 6 bases to trimming and J lost 1 base, with 30 bases between them. DNA for the CDR3: TGTGCCAGCAGACTAAAGGTTTCGGGGGGCCTGAGCCGGGGAACTAATGAAAAACTGTTTTTT. Its translation is CASRLKVSGGLSRGTNEKLFF.

The rearrangement joins TRBV25-1 to TRBJ1-1, with D possibly being TRBD1 (6 bases). CDR3 length: 14 amino acids. The V and J ends lost 8 bases and 5 bases respectively, with 18 bases between them. Germline CDR1 reads MGHDK; CDR2 reads SYGVNS. Here the CDR3 reads CASGPRVRGTEAFF. CDR3 in DNA: TGTGCCAGCGGCCCCAGGGTGAGGGGGACTGAAGCTTTCTTT.